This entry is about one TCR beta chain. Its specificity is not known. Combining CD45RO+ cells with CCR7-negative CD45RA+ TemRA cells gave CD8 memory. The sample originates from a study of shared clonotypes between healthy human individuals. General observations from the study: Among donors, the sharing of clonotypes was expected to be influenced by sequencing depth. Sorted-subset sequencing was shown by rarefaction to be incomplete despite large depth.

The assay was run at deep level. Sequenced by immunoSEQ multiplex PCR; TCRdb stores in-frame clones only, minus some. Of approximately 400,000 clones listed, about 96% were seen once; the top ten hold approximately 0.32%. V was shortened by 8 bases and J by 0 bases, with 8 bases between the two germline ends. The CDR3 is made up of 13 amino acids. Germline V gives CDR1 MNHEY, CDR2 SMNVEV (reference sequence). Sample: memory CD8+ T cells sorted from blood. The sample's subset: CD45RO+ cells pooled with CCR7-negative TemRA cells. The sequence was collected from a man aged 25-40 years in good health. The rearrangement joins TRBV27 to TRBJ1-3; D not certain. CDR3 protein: CASGFSSGNTIYF. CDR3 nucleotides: TGTGCCAGCGGATTTAGCTCTGGAAACACCATATATTTT.